The source of this TCR beta chain is a study of cytomegalovirus exposure and HLA in healthy donors. Study details: A data release that came early held 75 million to 85 million unique TCRs from HLA-typed donors. Clustering assigned about 76% of the roughly 370 genotyped donors to the Caucasian-associated ancestry cluster. The study, taken as a whole, reports: Cytomegalovirus association was assigned to some 160 TCR beta chains.

CDR3 size: 12 residues. V lost 4 bases and J 4 bases, leaving 11 bases between the germline ends. The germline V gene encodes CDR1 SQVTM and CDR2 ANQGSEA. Amplification used 60 Vbeta primers and 13 Jbeta primers. The repertoire was sequenced with immunoSEQ multiplex PCR; TCRdb's copy has only in-frame clones and lacks some. The table includes about 130,000 clones, more than 8% detected once. In the case of this clone: The antigen is undetermined.

The sequence was collected from a man in his forties in good health and CMV-seronegative. The chain recombines TRBV29-1 with TRBJ2-7; D is perhaps TRBD2 (5 bases). Sequencing was performed on PBMCs. CDR3 loop: CSVGPSRYEQYF. The CDR3 bases are TGCAGCGTTGGGCCTAGCAGGTACGAGCAGTACTTC.